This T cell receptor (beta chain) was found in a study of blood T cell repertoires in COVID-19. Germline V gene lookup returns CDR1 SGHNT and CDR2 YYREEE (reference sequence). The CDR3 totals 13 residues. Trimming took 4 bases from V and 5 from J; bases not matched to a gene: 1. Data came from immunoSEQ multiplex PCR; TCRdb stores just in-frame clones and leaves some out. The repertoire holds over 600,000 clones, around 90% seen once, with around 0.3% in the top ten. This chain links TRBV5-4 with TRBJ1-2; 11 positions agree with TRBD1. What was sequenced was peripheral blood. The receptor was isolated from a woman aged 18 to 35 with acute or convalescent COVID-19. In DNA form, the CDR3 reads TGTGCCAGCAGCAGGGACAGGGGGTATGGCTACACCTTC. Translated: CASSRDRGYGYTF.